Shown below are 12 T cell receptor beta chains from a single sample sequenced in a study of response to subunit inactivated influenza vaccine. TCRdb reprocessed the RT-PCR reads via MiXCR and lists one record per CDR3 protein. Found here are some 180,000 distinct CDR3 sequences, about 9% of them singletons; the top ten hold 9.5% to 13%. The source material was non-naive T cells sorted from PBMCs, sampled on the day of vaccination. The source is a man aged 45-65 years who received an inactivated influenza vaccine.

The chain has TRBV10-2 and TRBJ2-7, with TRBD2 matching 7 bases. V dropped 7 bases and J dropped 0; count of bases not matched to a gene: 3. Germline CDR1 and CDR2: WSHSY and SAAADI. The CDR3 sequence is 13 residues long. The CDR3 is CASMSGNSYEQYF. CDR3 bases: TGCGCCAGCATGAGCGGGAACTCCTACGAGCAGTACTTC.

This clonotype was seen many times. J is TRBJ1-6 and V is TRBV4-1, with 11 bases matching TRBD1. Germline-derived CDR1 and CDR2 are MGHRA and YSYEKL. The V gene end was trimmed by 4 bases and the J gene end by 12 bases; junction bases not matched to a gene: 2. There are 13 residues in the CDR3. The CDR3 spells CASSLGQGVPLHF. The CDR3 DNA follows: TGCGCCAGCAGCCTGGGACAGGGGGTACCCCTCCACTTT.

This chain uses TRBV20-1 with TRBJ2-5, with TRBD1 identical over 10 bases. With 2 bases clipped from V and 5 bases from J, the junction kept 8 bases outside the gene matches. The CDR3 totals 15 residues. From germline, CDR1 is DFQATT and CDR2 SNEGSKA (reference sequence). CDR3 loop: CSARRRDRGGETQYF. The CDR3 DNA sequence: TGCAGTGCTAGACGCCGGGACAGGGGAGGGGAGACCCAGTACTTC.

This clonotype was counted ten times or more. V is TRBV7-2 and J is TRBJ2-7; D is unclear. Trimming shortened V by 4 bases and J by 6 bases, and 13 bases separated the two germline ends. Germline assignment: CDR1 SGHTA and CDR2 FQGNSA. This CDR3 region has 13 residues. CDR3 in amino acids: CASSSQHSSEQYF. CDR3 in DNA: TGTGCCAGCAGCTCCCAACACTCGTCCGAGCAGTACTTC.

The CDR3 region has the DNA TGTGCCAGCAGCCCACGTGGGGCTTGGGCAGAGACCCAGTACTTC. Its translation: CASSPRGAWAETQYF. This sequence joins TRBV7-2 and TRBJ2-5; D possibly corresponds to TRBD1 (5 bases). Germline values: CDR1 SGHTA, CDR2 FQGNSA. The CDR3 extends over 15 amino acids. The V gene lost 5 bases and the J gene lost 4 bases, with 17 bases spanning the gap.

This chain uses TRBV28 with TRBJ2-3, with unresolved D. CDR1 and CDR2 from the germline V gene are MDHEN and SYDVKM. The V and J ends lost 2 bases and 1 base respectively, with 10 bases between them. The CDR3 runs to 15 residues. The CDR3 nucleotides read TGTGCCAGCAGTTTACTTGGGCAAGGCACAGATACGCAGTATTTT. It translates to CASSLLGQGTDTQYF.

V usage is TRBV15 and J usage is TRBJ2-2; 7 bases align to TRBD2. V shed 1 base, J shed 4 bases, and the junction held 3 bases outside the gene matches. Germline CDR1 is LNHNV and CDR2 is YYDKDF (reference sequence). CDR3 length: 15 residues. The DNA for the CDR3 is TGTGCCACCAGCAGAGCGGGAGGTATCACCGGGGAGCTGTTTTTT. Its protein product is CATSRAGGITGELFF.

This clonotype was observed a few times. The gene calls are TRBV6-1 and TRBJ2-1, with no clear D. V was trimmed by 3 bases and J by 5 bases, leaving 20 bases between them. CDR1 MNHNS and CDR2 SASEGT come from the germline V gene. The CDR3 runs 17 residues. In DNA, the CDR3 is TGTGCCAGCAGTGACCGCGGATGGAACGTTGGAGACAATGAGCAGTTCTTC. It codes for CASSDRGWNVGDNEQFF.

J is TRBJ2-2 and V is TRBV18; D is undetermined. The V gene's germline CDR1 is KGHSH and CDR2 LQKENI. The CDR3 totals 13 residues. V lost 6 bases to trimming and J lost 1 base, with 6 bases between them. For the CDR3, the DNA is TGTGCCAGCTCGGCAGTGAACACCGGGGAGCTGTTTTTT. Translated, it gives CASSAVNTGELFF.

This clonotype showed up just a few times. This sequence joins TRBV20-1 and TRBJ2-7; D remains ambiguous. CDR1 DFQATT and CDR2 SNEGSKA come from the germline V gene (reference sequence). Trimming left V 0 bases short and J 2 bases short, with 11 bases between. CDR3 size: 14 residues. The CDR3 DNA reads TGCAGTGCTAGAGATAGTGGCAGCCCCTACGAGCAGTACTTC. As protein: CSARDSGSPYEQYF.

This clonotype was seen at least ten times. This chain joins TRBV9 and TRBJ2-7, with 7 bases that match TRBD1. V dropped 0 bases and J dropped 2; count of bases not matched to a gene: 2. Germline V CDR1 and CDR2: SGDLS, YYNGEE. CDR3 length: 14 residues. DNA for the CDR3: TGTGCCAGCAGCGTAGCTGACAGGGCCTACGAGCAGTACTTC. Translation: CASSVADRAYEQYF.

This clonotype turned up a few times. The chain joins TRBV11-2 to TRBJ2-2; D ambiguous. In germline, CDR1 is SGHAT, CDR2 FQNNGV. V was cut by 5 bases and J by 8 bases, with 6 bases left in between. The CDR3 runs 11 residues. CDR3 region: CASSTVGELFF. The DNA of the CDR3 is TGTGCCAGCAGCACAGTTGGGGAGCTGTTTTTT.